One sample yielded the 2 T cell receptor beta chains listed below, sequenced in a study of shared clonotypes between healthy human individuals. The data were produced by immunoSEQ multiplex PCR, yet TCRdb's version contains in-frame clones alone and is incomplete. The profile shows approximately 250,000 clones, just over 65% of them singletons. Sequencing was performed on memory CD4+ T cells sorted from blood. The subset was: CD45RA-negative fraction. These receptors were collected from a man in his thirties or forties in good health.

The J gene is TRBJ2-1, the V gene TRBV29-1; 8 bases fit TRBD2. Per the germline V gene, CDR1 is SQVTM and CDR2 is ANQGSEA. This CDR3 has 15 amino acids. The V gene end was trimmed by 3 bases and the J gene end by 3 bases; junction bases not matched to a gene: 7. The DNA of the CDR3 is TGCAGCGTTGATGGGGAGCGGGAGAACTACAATGAGCAGTTCTTC. This encodes CSVDGERENYNEQFF.

This CDR3 is CASSLGVNTEAFF. The CDR3 DNA is TGTGCCAGCAGCTTGGGTGTGAACACTGAAGCTTTCTTT. The genes are TRBV5-4 and TRBJ1-1, with D unclear. Looked up from germline, CDR1 is SGHNT and CDR2 is YYREEE (reference sequence). V dropped 0 bases and J dropped 0 bases, with 3 bases sitting between them. CDR3 length: 13 residues.